This TCR beta chain is drawn from a study of cytomegalovirus exposure and HLA in healthy donors. The primer mix had 60 Vbeta and 13 Jbeta primers. Repertoires were generated with immunoSEQ multiplex PCR, while TCRdb's copy carries only in-frame clones and drops some. The data hold over 150,000 clones, with around 80% observed a single time. The CDR3 has 18 residues. CDR1 and CDR2 (germline): MNHEY, SMNVEV (reference sequence). Trimming removed 9 bases from V and 0 bases from J; junction bases left unmatched: 14. The chain uses TRBV27 and TRBJ2-6; 7 bases are shared with TRBD1. Sequenced input: PBMCs. The TCR originated in a woman aged 40 to 50 in good health and CMV-seropositive. CDR3 sequence reads: CARGPYRGSISGANVLTF. Here the CDR3 DNA reads TGTGCCAGAGGTCCTTACAGGGGCTCCATCTCTGGGGCCAACGTCCTGACTTTC. Supplemented by reference TRBV27 and TRBJ2-6, the full variable domain reads EAQVTQNPRYLITVTGKKLTVTCSQNMNHEYMSWYRQDPGLGLRQIYYSMNVEVTDKGDVPEGYKVSRKEKRNFPLILESPSPNQTSLYFCARGPYRGSISGANVLTFGAGSRLTVL.